This T cell receptor beta chain was captured by sequencing in a study of tumor and adjacent non-tumor tissue in lung cancer. Across the whole study: Patients comprised some eleven adenocarcinoma, a couple of squamous cell carcinoma and 1 small cell lung cancer.

TCRbeta libraries were built with three rounds of nested PCR, modified from ARM-PCR. Each CDR3 protein gets one entry after TCRdb re-called the multiplex PCR reads with MiXCR. The repertoire consists of 110,000 or so distinct CDR3 sequences, with around 80% occurring once and the leading ten covering 37%. Study-wide findings and caveats: Top 100 clones took a larger repertoire share in normal lung. Significantly higher TCR diversity was found in tumor than normal lung.

No cell sorting was done before RNA was extracted from the tissue. Donors were chemotherapy-naive, newly diagnosed lung cancer surgical patients in China, August–late 2014. In the case of this clonotype: Its antigen is as yet unknown. One end of the junction varies from germline; a read error may be responsible.

The CDR3 is made up of 15 amino acids. Germline values: CDR1 SQVTM, CDR2 ANQGSEA. The chain recombines TRBV29-1 with TRBJ1-3; weak D call: TRBD1 (5 bases). Sequenced input: lung tumor tissue. This clonotype originated in a woman aged 55-75 years with non-small cell lung cancer. The CDR3 DNA is TGCAGCGTCAGGGACGGCGTGATCTCCGGAAACATCATATATTTT. Protein: CSVRDGVISGNIIYF. Combining the CDR3 with reference TRBV29-1 and TRBJ1-3 gives the whole variable domain SAVISQKPSRDICQRGTSLTIQCQVDSQVTMMFWYRQQPGQSLTLIATANQGSEATYESGFVIDKFPISRPNLTFSTLTVSNMSPEDSSIYLCSVRDGVISGNIIYFGEGSWLTVV.